These 27 T cell receptor beta chains were all obtained from the same sample, sequenced in a study of patients and donors after allogeneic stem cell transplantation. In TCRdb, the RT-PCR reads were re-called with MiXCR into one record per CDR3 protein. The data show roughly 940,000 distinct CDR3 sequences, roughly 18% seen once. Material for sequencing was blood, either unsorted or a sorted T cell fraction (not recorded which). The receptors were sampled from a human donor who was either an allogeneic HSCT recipient or a stem cell or donor lymphocyte infusion donor (not recorded which). It is not recorded whose cells these are; they may come from a transplant donor.

The genes are TRBV5-1 and TRBJ2-1, with 10 bases matching TRBD2. The CDR3 consists of 15 residues. V lost 2 bases to trimming and J lost 9 bases; unmatched junction nucleotides: 8. The V gene's germline CDR1 is SGHRS and CDR2 YFSETQ. The CDR3 loop is CASSLLAGRGTEQFF. The CDR3 bases are TGCGCCAGCAGCTTACTAGCGGGAAGGGGTACTGAGCAGTTCTTC.

The V gene is TRBV11-1, the J gene TRBJ1-1; TRBD1 matches 7 bases. With V trimmed by 1 base and J by 4 bases, 9 bases remained unmatched. This CDR3 spans 16 amino acids. Germline V gene lookup returns CDR1 SGHAT and CDR2 FQDESV (reference sequence). The CDR3 region is CASSLGQGRGSTEAFF. The CDR3 DNA reads as TGTGCCAGCAGCTTAGGACAGGGTAGAGGAAGCACTGAAGCTTTCTTT.

This rearrangement joins TRBV24-1 to TRBJ1-5; a weak D match, TRBD1 (5 bases). The ends were cut back, 5 bases at V and 6 bases at J, with 13 bases in the middle. The CDR3 is 14 residues long. The germline V gene has CDR1 KGHDR and CDR2 SFDVKD. The CDR3 nucleotides are TGTGCCACCAGTGGGAGACAGCAAGGTCAGCCCCAGCATTTT. Encoded protein: CATSGRQQGQPQHF.

V is TRBV7-9 and J is TRBJ1-1, with D possibly matching TRBD1 (5 bases). The V and J ends lost 5 bases and 1 base respectively, with 11 bases between them. The CDR3 covers 14 residues. Germline lookup yields CDR1 SEHNR and CDR2 FQNEAQ (reference sequence). This chain's CDR3 is CASSPGSTNTEAFF. The CDR3 DNA is TGTGCCAGCAGCCCAGGGTCAACGAACACTGAAGCTTTCTTT.

This clonotype was detected a few times. The chain couples TRBV20-1 to TRBJ1-6; 7 bases are shared with TRBD1. The length of the CDR3 is 14 residues. Trimming took 2 bases from V and 10 from J; bases not matched to a gene: 8. Germline V CDR1 and CDR2: DFQATT, SNEGSKA (reference sequence). CDR3 sequence reads: CSARRAGGNSPLHF. The CDR3 DNA reads TGCAGTGCTAGACGGGCAGGGGGTAACTCACCCCTCCACTTT.

The table lists this clonotype with a few counts. The chain joins TRBV20-1 to TRBJ2-7; D perhaps matches TRBD1 (5 bases). The ends were cut back, 5 bases at V and 1 base at J, with 9 bases in the middle. Germline loops: CDR1 DFQATT, CDR2 SNEGSKA (reference sequence). CDR3 size: 12 residues. CDR3 residues: CSAHDRSYEQYF. CDR3 bases: TGCAGTGCTCATGACAGATCCTACGAGCAGTACTTC.

This clonotype was recorded a few times. This chain joins TRBV2 and TRBJ1-4; D not resolved. There are 13 residues in the CDR3. The V end was cut by 7 bases, the J end by 8 bases, with 14 bases between. CDR1 and CDR2 (germline): SNHLY, FYNNEI. CDR3 bases: TGTGCCAGCACCACCGGGAGCCTCGAAAAACTGTTTTTT. It is translated as CASTTGSLEKLFF.

The chain carries TRBV3-1 and TRBJ2-2; 12 nucleotides agree with TRBD2. The germline V gene encodes CDR1 LGHDT and CDR2 YNNKEL (reference sequence). The CDR3 extends over 16 amino acids. The ends lost 0 bases at V and 6 bases at J; junction bases unmatched: 2. The CDR3 nucleotides read TGTGCCAGCAGCCAAGATCCTAGCGGGGGGGCCGGGGAGCTGTTTTTT. Protein product: CASSQDPSGGAGELFF.

The chain recombines TRBV5-1 with TRBJ2-1; 11 bases match TRBD2. The CDR3 consists of 14 residues. V lost 4 bases and J lost 9; bases outside the gene matches: 6. The V gene's germline CDR1 is SGHRS and CDR2 YFSETQ. In DNA, the CDR3 is TGCGCCAGCAGCGTAGCGGGAGGGTCGGGTGAGCAGTTCTTC. Its translation: CASSVAGGSGEQFF.

This clonotype was recorded a few times. The CDR3 DNA sequence: TGTGCCAGCAGAGTTACGTATAATTCACCCCTCCACTTT. This gives the protein CASRVTYNSPLHF. The chain recombines TRBV7-3 with TRBJ1-6, with D hard to call. V lost 6 bases to trimming and J lost 4 bases, with 7 bases between them. CDR1 and CDR2 from the germline V gene are SGHTA and FQGTGA. The CDR3 has 13 residues.

Only a few counts were recorded for this clonotype. The chain joins TRBV27 to TRBJ1-1; D is possibly TRBD1 (5 bases). Deletions cut 3 bases from V and 6 bases from J, with 14 bases between. The CDR3 covers 14 residues. Germline loops: CDR1 MNHEY, CDR2 SMNVEV (reference sequence). Here the CDR3 reads CASSFGQGGAEAFF. The CDR3 DNA follows: TGTGCCAGCAGTTTCGGGCAGGGAGGAGCTGAAGCTTTCTTT.

This clonotype was seen more than once but under ten times. The chain is built from TRBV7-3 and TRBJ2-2, with unresolved D. Germline CDR1 SGHTA, CDR2 FQGTGA. This CDR3 is 15 amino acids long. The V gene lost 1 base and the J gene lost 1 base, with 7 bases spanning the gap. CDR3 loop: CASSLMVRNTGELFF. CDR3 bases: TGTGCCAGCAGCTTAATGGTCAGGAACACCGGGGAGCTGTTTTTT.

This chain links TRBV19 with TRBJ1-5; maybe TRBD1 (5 bases). The CDR3 has 14 residues. V was clipped by 7 bases and J by 6 bases, with 16 bases between them. Per germline, CDR1 LNHDA and CDR2 SQIVND (reference sequence). CDR3 DNA: TGTGCCAGTAACTCCCAGTTTGGGGCTCAGCCCCAGCATTTT. Translating it yields CASNSQFGAQPQHF.

V and J are TRBV30 and TRBJ2-1; perhaps TRBD2 as D (5 bases). The germline V and J ends were trimmed by 5 bases and 2 bases, with 10 bases remaining between them. The germline CDR1 and CDR2 sequences are GTSNPN and SVGIG (reference sequence). The CDR3 contains 13 residues. The DNA of the CDR3 is TGTGCCTGGGAGCTAGCAGCCTACAATGAGCAGTTCTTC. It is translated as CAWELAAYNEQFF.

There are a few counts of this clonotype. The chain links TRBV6-1 to TRBJ1-3; TRBD1 agrees at 7 bases. Germline CDR1 is MNHNS and CDR2 is SASEGT. The length of the CDR3 is 14 residues. V was pared by 9 bases and J by 0 bases, with 5 bases of the junction left unmatched. The CDR3 protein is CASRDSHSGNTIYF. CDR3 bases: TGTGCCAGTAGGGACAGCCACTCTGGAAACACCATATATTTT.

The gene calls are TRBV28 and TRBJ2-7; D may be TRBD1 or TRBD2 (5 bases each). The CDR3 totals 15 residues. Trimming removed 8 bases from V and 6 bases from J, with 23 bases in between. Germline values: CDR1 MDHEN, CDR2 SYDVKM. CDR3 nucleotides: TGTGCCAGCCGACGAGGGACCGACCGACGAAGCGAGCAGTACTTC. Its translation: CASRRGTDRRSEQYF. Supplemented by reference TRBV28 and TRBJ2-7, the full variable domain reads DVKVTQSSRYLVKRTGEKVFLECVQDMDHENMFWYRQDPGLGLRLIYFSYDVKMKEKGDIPEGYSVSREKKERFSLILESASTNQTSMYLCASRRGTDRRSEQYFGPGTRLTVT.

The sample holds a few counts of this clonotype. This rearrangement joins TRBV15 to TRBJ2-3; 8 nucleotides line up with TRBD2. The CDR3 is 17 residues long. The V and J ends lost 1 base and 0 bases, in that order; junction bases with no gene match: 6. The germline CDR1 and CDR2 sequences are LNHNV and YYDKDF (reference sequence). In DNA, the CDR3 is TGTGCCACCAGCAGAGTCGGGGGCGGGGGGAGCACAGATACGCAGTATTTT. The encoded protein is CATSRVGGGGSTDTQYF.

V gene TRBV5-6 combines with J gene TRBJ1-4; TRBD1 matches at 9 bases. The V gene end was trimmed by 4 bases and the J gene end by 7 bases; junction bases not matched to a gene: 11. CDR3 size: 16 residues. Germline V gene data show CDR1 as SGHDT and CDR2 as YYEEEE. Written as DNA, the CDR3 is TGTGCCAGCAGCCAAGCTTATAGGACAGGGGTTGAAAAACTGTTTTTT. It translates to CASSQAYRTGVEKLFF.

The chain employs TRBV7-9 and TRBJ2-3; 8 bases are a match to TRBD2. Germline-derived CDR1 and CDR2 are SEHNR and FQNEAQ (reference sequence). This CDR3 region has 17 residues. V gave up 4 bases and J gave up 3 bases; unmatched junction bases: 12. CDR3 protein: CASSYATGGPRTDTQYF. CDR3 nucleotide sequence: TGTGCCAGCAGCTACGCCACGGGAGGGCCGAGGACAGATACGCAGTATTTT. Filled out from reference TRBV7-9 and TRBJ2-3, the complete variable domain reads DTGVSQNPRHKITKRGQNVTFRCDPISEHNRLYWYRQTLGQGPEFLTYFQNEAQLEKSRLLSDRFSAERPKGSFSTLEIQRTEQGDSAMYLCASSYATGGPRTDTQYFGPGTRLTVL.

This clonotype was seen only a few times. The rearrangement uses TRBV12-3 or TRBV12-4 and TRBJ2-2; D is unclear. V lost 5 bases, J lost 5 bases, and 12 bases lay in between. This CDR3 contains 14 residues. CDR3 residues: CASSPGEQTGELFF. DNA of the CDR3: TGTGCCAGCAGTCCCGGCGAGCAGACCGGGGAGCTGTTTTTT.

This clonotype was detected a few times. The V and J genes are TRBV12-3 or TRBV12-4 and TRBJ2-3; D might be TRBD2 (6 bases). V was clipped by 1 base and J by 1 base, with 12 bases between them. The CDR3 contains 16 residues. The CDR3 region has the DNA TGTGCCAGCAGTTTAGTTATAGCTAGCGGCACAGATACGCAGTATTTT. Protein: CASSLVIASGTDTQYF.

The chain employs TRBV6-2 or TRBV6-3 and TRBJ2-1, with D possibly TRBD1 on 6 matching bases. Germline CDR1 reads MNHEY; CDR2 reads SVGEGT. V dropped 10 bases and J dropped 3 bases, with 13 bases sitting between them. CDR3 length: 13 amino acids. The DNA of the CDR3 is TGTGCCATCTCCGGGACACGCTACAATGAGCAGTTCTTC. Its translation is CAISGTRYNEQFF.

This clonotype was picked up a small number of times. CDR3 region: CASSLGGSPEAFF. DNA for the CDR3: TGTGCCAGCAGCTTAGGAGGTTCCCCTGAAGCTTTCTTT. The chain couples TRBV7-6 to TRBJ1-1; D gene unclear. The CDR3 totals 13 residues. Trimming pared 1 base from V and 6 bases from J, leaving 9 bases between. Germline V gene sequence: CDR1 SGHVS, CDR2 FNYEAQ. Full variable domain (remainder filled in from reference TRBV7-6 and TRBJ1-1): GAGVSQSPRYKVTKRGQDVALRCDPISGHVSLYWYRQALGQGPEFLTYFNYEAQQDKSGLPNDRFSAERPEGSISTLTIQRTEQRDSAMYRCASSLGGSPEAFFGQGTRLTVV.

This chain links TRBV27 with TRBJ2-7, with D possibly matching TRBD2 (6 bases). The germline V and J ends were trimmed by 3 bases and 2 bases, with 11 bases remaining between them. The germline V gene encodes CDR1 MNHEY and CDR2 SMNVEV (reference sequence). The CDR3 runs 14 residues. The CDR3 bases are TGTGCCAGCAGTTTGCGGGGCCACACCTACGAGCAGTACTTC. Translated: CASSLRGHTYEQYF.

This clonotype appeared a few times. The rearrangement uses TRBV20-1 and TRBJ2-2; maybe TRBD2 (5 bases). The CDR3 spans 14 residues. The germline CDR1 and CDR2 sequences are DFQATT and SNEGSKA (reference sequence). V lost 1 base, J lost 3 bases, and 9 bases lay in between. The chain's CDR3 is CSARATSYTGELFF. Written as DNA, the CDR3 is TGCAGTGCTAGAGCCACTAGTTACACCGGGGAGCTGTTTTTT.

This sequence joins TRBV12-5 and TRBJ2-1; TRBD2 agrees at 15 bases. V lost 5 bases, J lost 7 bases, and 9 bases stayed unmatched. The germline CDR1 and CDR2 sequences are LGHNT and FRNRAP. The CDR3 totals 17 residues. The chain's CDR3 is CASGPPGLAGGSNEQFF. The CDR3 DNA is TGTGCTAGTGGTCCCCCGGGACTAGCGGGAGGTTCAAATGAGCAGTTCTTC.

In this sample, this clonotype turned up many times. The chain uses TRBV10-3 and TRBJ2-5; D is perhaps TRBD1 (6 bases). Trimming left V 0 bases short and J 1 base short, with 6 bases between. In germline, CDR1 is ENHRY, CDR2 SYGVKD. The CDR3 extends over 14 amino acids. The DNA for the CDR3 is TGTGCCATCAGTGAGTCGGACAGCCAAGAGACCCAGTACTTC. Its translation is CAISESDSQETQYF.